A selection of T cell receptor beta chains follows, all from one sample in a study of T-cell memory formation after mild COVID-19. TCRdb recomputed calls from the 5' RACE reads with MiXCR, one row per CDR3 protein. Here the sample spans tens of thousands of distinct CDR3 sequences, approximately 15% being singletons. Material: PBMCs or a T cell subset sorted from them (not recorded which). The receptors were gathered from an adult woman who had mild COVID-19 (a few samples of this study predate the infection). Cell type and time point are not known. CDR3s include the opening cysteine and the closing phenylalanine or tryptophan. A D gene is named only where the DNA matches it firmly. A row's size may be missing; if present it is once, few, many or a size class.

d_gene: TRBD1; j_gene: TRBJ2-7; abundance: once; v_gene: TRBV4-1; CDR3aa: CASSQGDRGAYEQYF; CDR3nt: TGCGCCAGCAGCCAAGGGGACAGGGGGGCCTACGAGCAGTACTTC
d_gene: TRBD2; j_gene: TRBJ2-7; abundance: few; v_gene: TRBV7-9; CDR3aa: CASSYSGREFYEQYF; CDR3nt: TGTGCCAGCAGCTATAGCGGGAGGGAATTCTACGAGCAGTACTTC
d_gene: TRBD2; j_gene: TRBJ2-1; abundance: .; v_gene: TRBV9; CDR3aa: CASSPRTSGFGEQFF; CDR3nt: TGTGCCAGCAGCCCTCGGACTAGCGGTTTTGGTGAGCAGTTCTTC
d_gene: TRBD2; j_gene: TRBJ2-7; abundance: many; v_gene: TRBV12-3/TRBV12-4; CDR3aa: CASSSTLLAGDTYEQYF; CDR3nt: TGTGCCAGCAGTTCAACCCTACTAGCGGGAGATACCTACGAGCAGTACTTC
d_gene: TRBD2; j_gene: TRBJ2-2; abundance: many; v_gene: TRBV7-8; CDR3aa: CASTAGTSGSNTGELFF; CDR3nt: TGTGCCAGCACAGCCGGGACTAGCGGGTCGAACACCGGGGAGCTGTTTTTT
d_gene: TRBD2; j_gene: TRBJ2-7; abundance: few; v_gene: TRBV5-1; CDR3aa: CASTPERGVYEQYF; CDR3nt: TGCGCCAGCACCCCAGAGCGGGGGGTCTACGAGCAGTACTTC
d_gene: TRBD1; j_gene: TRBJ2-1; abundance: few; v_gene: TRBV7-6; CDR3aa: CASSARQGIHNEQFF; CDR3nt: TGTGCCAGCAGCGCCCGACAGGGTATCCACAATGAGCAGTTCTTC
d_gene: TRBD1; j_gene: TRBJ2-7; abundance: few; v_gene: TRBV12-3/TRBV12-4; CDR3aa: CASRDRGREQYF; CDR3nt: TGTGCCAGCCGAGACAGGGGGCGCGAGCAGTACTTC
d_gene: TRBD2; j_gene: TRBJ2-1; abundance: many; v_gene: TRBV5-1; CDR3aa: CASSLGLAGGDEQFF; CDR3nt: TGCGCCAGCAGCTTGGGACTAGCGGGAGGGGATGAGCAGTTCTTC
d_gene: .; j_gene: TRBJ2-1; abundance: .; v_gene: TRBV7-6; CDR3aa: CASNLARLGGEQFF; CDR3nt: TGTGCCAGCAACTTAGCGCGCCTCGGAGGGGAGCAGTTCTTC
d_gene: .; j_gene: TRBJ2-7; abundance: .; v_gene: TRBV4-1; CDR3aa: CASSQEVTLPSYEQYF; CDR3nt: TGCGCCAGCAGCCAAGAGGTTACCCTTCCGTCCTACGAGCAGTACTTC
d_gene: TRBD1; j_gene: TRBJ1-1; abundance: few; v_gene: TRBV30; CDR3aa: CAWSVRYGQGSGTEAFF; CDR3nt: TGTGCCTGGAGTGTACGATATGGACAGGGATCGGGCACTGAAGCTTTCTTT
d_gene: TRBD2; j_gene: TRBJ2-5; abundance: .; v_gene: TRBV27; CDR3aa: CAVSRAGGPSETQYF; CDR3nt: TGTGCCGTTTCCAGGGCGGGAGGGCCCTCGGAGACCCAGTACTTC
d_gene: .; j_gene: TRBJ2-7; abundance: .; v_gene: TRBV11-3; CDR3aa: CASIPLGGQRIIRWYF; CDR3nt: TGTGCCAGCATTCCCCTGGGGGGACAGCGGATTATACGGTGGTACTTC
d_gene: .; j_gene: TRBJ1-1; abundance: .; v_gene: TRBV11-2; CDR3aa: CASSPPLRRLGEAFF; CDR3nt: TGTGCCAGCAGCCCACCTCTTAGACGGCTGGGGGAAGCTTTCTTT
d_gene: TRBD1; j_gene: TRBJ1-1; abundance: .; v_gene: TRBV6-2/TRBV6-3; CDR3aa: CASSLGTGSAEAFF; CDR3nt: TGTGCCAGCAGTCTTGGGACAGGGTCGGCTGAAGCTTTCTTT
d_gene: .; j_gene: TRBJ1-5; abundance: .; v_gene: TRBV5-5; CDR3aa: CASSKGQGQPQHF; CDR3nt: TGTGCCAGCAGCAAGGGGCAGGGTCAGCCCCAGCATTTT
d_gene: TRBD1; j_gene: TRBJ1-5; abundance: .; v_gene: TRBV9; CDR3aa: CASSVGQTEGPQHF; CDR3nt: TGTGCCAGCAGCGTGGGACAGACAGAGGGGCCCCAGCATTTT
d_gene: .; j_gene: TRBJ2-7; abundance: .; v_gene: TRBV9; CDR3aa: CASAGRSNSYEQYF; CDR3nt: TGTGCCAGTGCGGGACGAAGCAACAGCTACGAGCAGTACTTC
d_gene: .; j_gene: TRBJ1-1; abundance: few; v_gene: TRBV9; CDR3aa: CASSPQTEMNTEAFF; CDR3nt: TGTGCCAGCAGCCCCCAGACAGAAATGAACACTGAAGCTTTCTTT
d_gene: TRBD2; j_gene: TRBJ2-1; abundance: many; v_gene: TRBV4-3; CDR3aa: CASSQALGLAHEQFF; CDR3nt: TGCGCCAGCAGCCAAGCCCTGGGACTAGCGCATGAGCAGTTCTTC
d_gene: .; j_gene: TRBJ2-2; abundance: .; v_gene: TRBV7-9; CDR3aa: CASSLWGPGTGELFF; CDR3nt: TGTGCCAGCAGCTTATGGGGGCCGGGCACCGGGGAGCTGTTTTTT
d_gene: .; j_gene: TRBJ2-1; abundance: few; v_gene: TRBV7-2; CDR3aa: CASSAWVGYEQFF; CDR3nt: TGTGCCAGCAGCGCATGGGTGGGGTACGAGCAGTTCTTC
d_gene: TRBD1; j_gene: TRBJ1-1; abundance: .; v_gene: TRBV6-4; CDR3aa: CASSPTGTNTEAFF; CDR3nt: TGTGCCAGCAGCCCGACAGGGACGAACACTGAAGCTTTCTTT
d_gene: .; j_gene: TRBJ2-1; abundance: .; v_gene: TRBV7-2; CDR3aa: CASNPSGYSEQFF; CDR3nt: TGTGCCAGCAACCCTTCGGGTTACAGTGAGCAGTTCTTC
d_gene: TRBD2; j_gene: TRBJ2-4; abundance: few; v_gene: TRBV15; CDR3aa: CATRFNSGGDWNIQYF; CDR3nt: TGTGCCACCAGGTTTAACAGCGGGGGCGATTGGAACATTCAGTACTTC
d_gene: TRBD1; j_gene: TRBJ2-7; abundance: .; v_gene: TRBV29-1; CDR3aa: CSVGDRGNEQYF; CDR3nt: TGCAGCGTCGGGGACAGGGGCAACGAGCAGTACTTC
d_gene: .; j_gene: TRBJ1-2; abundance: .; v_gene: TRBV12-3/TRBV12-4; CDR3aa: CASSLHRSNYGYTF; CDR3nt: TGTGCCAGCAGTTTGCACAGAAGTAACTATGGCTACACCTTC
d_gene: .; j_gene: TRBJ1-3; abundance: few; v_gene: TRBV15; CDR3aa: CATSKYREPPGNTIYF; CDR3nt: TGTGCCACCAGCAAATACAGGGAACCTCCTGGAAACACCATATATTTT
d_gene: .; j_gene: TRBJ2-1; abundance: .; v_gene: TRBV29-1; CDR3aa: CSVDPEEGAYNEQFF; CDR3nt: TGCAGCGTTGACCCAGAGGAGGGAGCCTACAATGAGCAGTTCTTC
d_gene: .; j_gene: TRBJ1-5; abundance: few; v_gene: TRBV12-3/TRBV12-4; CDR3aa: CASSFRGSNQPQHF; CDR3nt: TGTGCCAGCAGTTTTCGGGGGAGCAATCAGCCCCAGCATTTT
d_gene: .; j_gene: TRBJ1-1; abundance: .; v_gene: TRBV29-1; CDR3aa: CSVRSPGSATEAFF; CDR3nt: TGCAGCGTTCGTTCTCCCGGATCCGCCACTGAAGCTTTCTTT
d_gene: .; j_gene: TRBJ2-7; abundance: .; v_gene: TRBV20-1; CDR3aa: CSVPVGVYEQYF; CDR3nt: TGCAGTGTCCCCGTCGGGGTTTACGAGCAGTACTTC
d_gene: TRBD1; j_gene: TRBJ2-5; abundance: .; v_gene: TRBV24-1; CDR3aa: CATSDLTEGPSDRGRETQYF; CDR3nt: TGTGCCACCAGTGATTTGACGGAGGGCCCGTCGGACAGGGGGCGAGAGACCCAGTACTTC
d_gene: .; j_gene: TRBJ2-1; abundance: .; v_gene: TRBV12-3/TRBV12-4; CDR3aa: CASSLRERFYNEQFF; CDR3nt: TGTGCCAGCAGCCTCCGGGAAAGATTCTACAATGAGCAGTTCTTC
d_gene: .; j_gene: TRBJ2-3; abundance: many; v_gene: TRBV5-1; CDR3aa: CASSLESSDTQYF; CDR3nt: TGCGCCAGCAGCTTGGAGTCTTCAGATACGCAGTATTTT
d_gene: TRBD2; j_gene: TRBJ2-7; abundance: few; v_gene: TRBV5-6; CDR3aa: CASSLKLAEWNEQYF; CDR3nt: TGTGCCAGCAGCTTGAAACTAGCGGAGTGGAACGAGCAGTACTTC
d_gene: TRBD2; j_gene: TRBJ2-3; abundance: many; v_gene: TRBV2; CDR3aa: CASSDLAGSASTDTQYF; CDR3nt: TGTGCCAGCAGTGATTTAGCGGGGTCCGCTAGCACAGATACGCAGTATTTT
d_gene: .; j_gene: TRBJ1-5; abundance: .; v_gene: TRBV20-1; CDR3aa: CSAREGGGQPQHF; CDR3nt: TGCAGTGCCCGGGAGGGAGGAGGCCAGCCCCAGCATTTT
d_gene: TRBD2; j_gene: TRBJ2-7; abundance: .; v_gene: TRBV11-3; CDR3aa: CASSSWTSGTLEYEQYF; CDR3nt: TGTGCCAGCAGCTCCTGGACTAGCGGGACCCTAGAGTACGAGCAGTACTTC
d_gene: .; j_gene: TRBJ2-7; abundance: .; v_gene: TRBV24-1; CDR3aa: CATSDFRDEQYF; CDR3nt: TGTGCCACCAGTGATTTTCGTGACGAGCAGTACTTC
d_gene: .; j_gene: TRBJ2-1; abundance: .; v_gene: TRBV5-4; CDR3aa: CASSLERTDEQFF; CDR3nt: TGTGCCAGCAGCTTGGAACGTACAGATGAGCAGTTCTTC
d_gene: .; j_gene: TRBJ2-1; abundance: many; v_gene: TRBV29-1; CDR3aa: CSVVPAVSYNEQFF; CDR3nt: TGCAGCGTTGTTCCAGCGGTCTCCTACAATGAGCAGTTCTTC
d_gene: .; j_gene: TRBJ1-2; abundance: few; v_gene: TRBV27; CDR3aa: CASSFGRVDGYTF; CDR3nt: TGTGCCAGCAGTTTCGGCAGGGTCGATGGCTACACCTTC
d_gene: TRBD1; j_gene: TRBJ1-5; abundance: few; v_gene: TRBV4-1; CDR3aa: CASSQERVTGDLGNQPQHF; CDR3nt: TGCGCCAGCAGCCAAGAGCGGGTGACAGGGGATTTGGGCAATCAGCCCCAGCATTTT
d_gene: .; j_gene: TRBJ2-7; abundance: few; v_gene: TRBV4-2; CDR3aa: CASSLDPGTATYEQYF; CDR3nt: TGTGCCAGCAGCCTCGATCCCGGGACGGCCACCTACGAGCAGTACTTC
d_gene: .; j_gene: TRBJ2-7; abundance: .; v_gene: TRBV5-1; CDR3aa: CASSYTVWGSYEQYF; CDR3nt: TGCGCCAGCAGCTACACCGTTTGGGGGTCCTACGAGCAGTACTTC
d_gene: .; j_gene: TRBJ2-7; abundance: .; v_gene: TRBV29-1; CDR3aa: CSVADTEPSYEQYF; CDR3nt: TGCAGCGTTGCGGACACCGAACCCTCCTACGAGCAGTACTTC
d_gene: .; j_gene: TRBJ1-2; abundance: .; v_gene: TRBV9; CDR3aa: CASSVGSGNYGYTF; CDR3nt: TGTGCCAGCAGCGTAGGTTCGGGAAACTATGGCTACACCTTC
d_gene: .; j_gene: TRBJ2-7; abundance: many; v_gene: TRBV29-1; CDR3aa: CSVISPGQLYEQYF; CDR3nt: TGCAGCGTGATAAGCCCGGGACAACTATACGAGCAGTACTTC
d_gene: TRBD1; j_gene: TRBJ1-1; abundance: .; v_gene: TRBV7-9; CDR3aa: CASTLGQGSTEAFF; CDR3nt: TGTGCCAGCACCCTCGGACAGGGGAGCACTGAAGCTTTCTTT
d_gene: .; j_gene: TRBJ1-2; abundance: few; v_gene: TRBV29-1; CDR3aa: CSVEEIDQIGEGYTF; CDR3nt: TGCAGCGTTGAAGAGATCGACCAAATCGGGGAGGGCTACACCTTC
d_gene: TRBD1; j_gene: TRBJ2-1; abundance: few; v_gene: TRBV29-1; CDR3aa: CSIHGTGLDEQFF; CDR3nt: TGCAGCATTCATGGGACAGGTCTCGATGAGCAGTTCTTC
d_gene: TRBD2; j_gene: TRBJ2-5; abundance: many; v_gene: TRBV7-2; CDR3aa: CASSLEAGWGQTQYF; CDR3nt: TGTGCCAGCAGCTTAGAAGCGGGATGGGGTCAGACCCAGTACTTC
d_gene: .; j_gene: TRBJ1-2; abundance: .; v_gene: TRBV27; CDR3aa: CASSSWAANYGYTF; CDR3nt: TGTGCCAGCAGTTCCTGGGCGGCTAACTATGGCTACACCTTC
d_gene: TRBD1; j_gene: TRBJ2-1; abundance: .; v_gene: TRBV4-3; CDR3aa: CASSLGTGIGNEQFF; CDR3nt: TGCGCCAGCAGCCTCGGGACAGGGATCGGCAATGAGCAGTTCTTC
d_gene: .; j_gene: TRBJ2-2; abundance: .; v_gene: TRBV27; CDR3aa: CASSPVYRDGPNTGELFF; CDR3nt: TGTGCCAGCAGTCCCGTCTACCGGGACGGACCGAACACCGGGGAGCTGTTTTTT
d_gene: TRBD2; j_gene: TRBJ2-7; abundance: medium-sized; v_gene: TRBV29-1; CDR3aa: CSVWIAGATYEQYF; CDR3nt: TGCAGCGTTTGGATAGCGGGAGCCACCTACGAGCAGTACTTC
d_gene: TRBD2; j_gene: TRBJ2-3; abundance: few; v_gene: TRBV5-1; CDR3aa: CASSSGTSGVMTDTQYF; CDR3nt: TGCGCCAGCAGCTCAGGGACTAGCGGGGTCATGACAGATACGCAGTATTTT
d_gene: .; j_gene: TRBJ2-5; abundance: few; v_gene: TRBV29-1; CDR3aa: CSVDDLERGQETQYF; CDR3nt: TGCAGCGTTGATGATCTTGAACGGGGCCAAGAGACCCAGTACTTC